This T cell receptor beta chain was obtained from a study of blood T cell repertoires in COVID-19. TCRdb's copy holds only in-frame clones and misses some; the assay was immunoSEQ multiplex PCR. The sample records around 130,000 clones, about four fifths being singletons. This clone was counted between two and nine times. The sequenced material came from peripheral blood. The receptor was derived from a human donor in a cohort sampled during active COVID-19.

CDR3 sequence reads: CASSQGIQGLGEQYF. The CDR3 bases are TGTGCCAGCAGCCAAGGCATACAGGGCCTCGGCGAGCAGTACTTC. The chain uses TRBV3-1 (or the pseudogene TRBV3-2) and TRBJ2-7, with TRBD1 as a possible D gene (6 bases). The germline V gene encodes CDR1 LGHDT and CDR2 YNNKEL (reference sequence). CDR3 length: 15 residues. The V end lost 1 base, the J end lost 6 bases, and 16 bases lay between the germline ends.